These 14 T cell receptor beta chains share one sample of origin, sequenced in a study of T cell responses to AZD1222 COVID-19 vaccine. Some clones are missing from TCRdb's copy, which holds only in-frame ones; the method was immunoSEQ multiplex PCR. The table has approximately 100,000 clones, around 90% seen once; the top ten hold roughly 12%. Here the sequenced sample was peripheral blood, taken on day 0 of MenACWY control vaccination. These receptors all come from an adult in good health.

The rearrangement joins TRBV29-1 to TRBJ2-7; D ambiguous. Germline CDR1 and CDR2: SQVTM and ANQGSEA. V lost 4 bases, J lost 9 bases, and 16 bases lay in between. The CDR3 is made up of 12 amino acids. The CDR3 DNA follows: TGCAGCGTTGGGGTCAGTTCCTCCTCGCAGTACTTC. Its protein product is CSVGVSSSSQYF.

DNA for the CDR3: TGTGCCAGCTCACCACAGGAAGAGACCCAGTACTTC. Protein product: CASSPQEETQYF. The chain uses TRBV18 and TRBJ2-5; the D is unclear. The CDR3 loop spans 12 amino acids. The V and J ends lost 1 base and 3 bases respectively, with 3 bases between them. Germline CDR1 is KGHSH and CDR2 is LQKENI.

The chain employs TRBV7-9 and TRBJ1-2; D uncertain. Germline CDR1 is SEHNR and CDR2 is FQNEAQ (reference sequence). Trimming took off 1 base at V and 4 bases at J, with 13 bases between the two ends. This CDR3 has 15 amino acids. CDR3 in amino acids: CASSLGVSGVYGYTF. The CDR3 region has the DNA TGTGCCAGCAGCTTAGGTGTTAGTGGCGTCTATGGCTACACCTTC.

V usage is TRBV6-4 and J usage is TRBJ2-3; 11 bases match TRBD2. Trimming at V came to 0 bases and at J to 4 bases, leaving 0 bases not matched to a gene. There are 15 residues in the CDR3. Germline values: CDR1 MRHNA, CDR2 SNTAGT. CDR3 protein: CASSDSSGGADTQYF. CDR3 nucleotides: TGTGCCAGCAGTGACTCTAGCGGGGGGGCAGATACGCAGTATTTT.

J is TRBJ2-3 and V is TRBV6-4, with TRBD1 as a possible D gene (6 bases). Germline CDR1 MRHNA, CDR2 SNTAGT. Between the trimmed V and J ends, which lost 5 bases and 6 bases, there was a span of 12 bases. The CDR3 is 13 residues long. DNA for the CDR3: TGTGCCAGCAGTTCCTTACAGGGTGATACGCAGTATTTT. This gives the protein CASSSLQGDTQYF.

The V call is TRBV18, the J call TRBJ1-2; a weak D match, TRBD1 (5 bases). V shed 4 bases and J shed 2 bases, with 11 bases lying between them. CDR1 is KGHSH, CDR2 LQKENI, per germline. The CDR3 is made up of 14 amino acids. CDR3 sequence reads: CASSLAGSNYGYTF. The DNA for the CDR3 is TGTGCCAGCTCACTTGCAGGGTCCAACTATGGCTACACCTTC.

CDR3 region: CASRPSSGWAESPLHF. The CDR3 coding sequence is TGTGCCAGCAGACCCTCTTCCGGGTGGGCGGAATCACCCCTCCACTTT. The rearrangement links TRBV27 to TRBJ1-6, with D unclear. The CDR3 runs 16 residues. Germline assignment: CDR1 MNHEY and CDR2 SMNVEV (reference sequence). V lost 6 bases, J lost 10 bases, and 22 bases lay in between.

The chain couples TRBV5-4 to TRBJ1-1, with 8 bases fitting TRBD1. The trim removed 2 bases at V and 2 bases at J, leaving 5 bases unmatched. From germline, CDR1 is SGHNT and CDR2 YYREEE (reference sequence). There are 15 residues in the CDR3. The CDR3: CASSLIDRGNTEAFF. CDR3 DNA sequence: TGTGCCAGCAGCTTAATAGACAGGGGAAACACTGAAGCTTTCTTT.

V and J are TRBV5-1 and TRBJ1-4; D remains unclear. V gave up 5 bases and J gave up 0 bases, with 11 bases separating them. This CDR3 comprises 15 residues. CDR1 and CDR2 (germline): SGHRS, YFSETQ. In nucleotides, the CDR3 is TGCGCCAGCAGGCTAGACACAGCAACTAATGAAAAACTGTTTTTT. Translating gives CASRLDTATNEKLFF. Supplemented by reference TRBV5-1 and TRBJ1-4, the full variable domain reads KAGVTQTPRYLIKTRGQQVTLSCSPISGHRSVSWYQQTPGQGLQFLFEYFSETQRNKGNFPGRFSGRQFSNSRSEMNVSTLELGDSALYLCASRLDTATNEKLFFGSGTQLSVL.

This chain joins TRBV21-1 and TRBJ1-2. TRBV21-1 is given as a pseudogene. The CDR3 consists of 15 residues. CDR3 sequence: CASSKTGPGGYGYTF. Here the CDR3 DNA reads TGTGCCAGCAGCAAGACAGGTCCCGGGGGCTATGGCTACACCTTC.

V is TRBV28 and J is TRBJ1-5; D is perhaps TRBD1 (5 bases). The CDR3 has 13 amino acids. V was cut by 7 bases and J by 7 bases, with 14 bases left in between. Germline CDR1 and CDR2: MDHEN and SYDVKM. The CDR3: CASNRGGWQPQHF. In DNA form, the CDR3 reads TGTGCCAGCAACCGGGGGGGGTGGCAGCCCCAGCATTTT.

This clone occurred a few times. The chain combines TRBV2 with TRBJ2-1, with D maybe TRBD2 (6 bases). Deletions cut 7 bases from V and 5 bases from J, with 21 bases between. The CDR3 totals 16 residues. The germline CDR1 and CDR2 sequences are SNHLY and FYNNEI. CDR3 region: CASKGTGDLINNEQFF. CDR3 DNA: TGTGCCAGCAAGGGTACGGGGGACCTAATAAACAATGAGCAGTTCTTC.

This sequence joins TRBV28 and TRBJ2-1; TRBD1 matches 9 bases. Per the germline V gene, CDR1 is MDHEN and CDR2 is SYDVKM. The CDR3 contains 15 residues. Trimming took 6 bases from V and 6 from J; bases not matched to a gene: 9. The CDR3 protein is CASRSTTGGSNEQFF. In DNA, the CDR3 is TGTGCCAGCAGGTCGACGACAGGGGGTTCCAATGAGCAGTTCTTC.

The chain joins TRBV12-3 or TRBV12-4 to TRBJ1-3; no definite D call. The CDR3 runs to 12 residues. Between the trimmed V and J ends, which lost 1 base and 3 bases, there was a span of 1 base. The chain's CDR3 is CASSLGGNTIYF. CDR3 nucleotides: TGTGCCAGCAGTTTAGGTGGAAACACCATATATTTT.